The 25 T cell receptor beta chains given below trace back to one sample, sequenced in a study of blood T cell repertoires in COVID-19. The assay was immunoSEQ multiplex PCR, and TCRdb's table has in-frame clones only and misses some. The sample includes some 220,000 clones, about 81% of them seen just once. The sequenced sample was peripheral blood. Every receptor here comes from a woman aged 70-85 years with COVID-19, enrolled during active disease.

This clone was seen only a few times. The chain links TRBV7-9 to TRBJ2-2; perhaps TRBD1 as D (6 bases). Trimming pared 2 bases from V and 0 bases from J, leaving 13 bases between. The CDR3 consists of 17 residues. Per germline, CDR1 SEHNR and CDR2 FQNEAQ (reference sequence). The CDR3 DNA reads TGTGCCAGCAGCTTAACGGGCAGGGGATCGAACACCGGGGAGCTGTTTTTT. Translated, it gives CASSLTGRGSNTGELFF.

The chain joins TRBV7-6 to TRBJ2-5, with D possibly being TRBD1 (6 bases). CDR3 length equals 13 residues. V was trimmed by 0 bases and J by 9 bases, leaving 11 bases between them. The V gene's germline CDR1 is SGHVS and CDR2 FNYEAQ. CDR3 nucleotides: TGTGCCAGCAGCTTAGCTTCAGAGGGGGCCCAGTACTTC. Translated: CASSLASEGAQYF. The complete variable domain, with remaining parts taken from reference TRBV7-6 and TRBJ2-5, reads GAGVSQSPRYKVTKRGQDVALRCDPISGHVSLYWYRQALGQGPEFLTYFNYEAQQDKSGLPNDRFSAERPEGSISTLTIQRTEQRDSAMYRCASSLASEGAQYFGPGTRLLVL.

The CDR3 DNA sequence: TGTGCCAGCAGCTCGCGGGGGAGAAGAAATGAGCAGTTCTTC. Protein product: CASSSRGRRNEQFF. The chain is built from TRBV7-2 and TRBJ2-1, with TRBD2 identical over 7 bases. Germline CDR1 reads SGHTA; CDR2 reads FQGNSA. V lost 4 bases, J lost 7 bases, and 7 bases stayed unmatched. This CDR3 is built from 14 residues. The full variable domain, its missing parts supplied by reference TRBV7-2 and TRBJ2-1, is GAGVSQSPSNKVTEKGKDVELRCDPISGHTALYWYRQSLGQGLEFLIYFQGNSAPDKSGLPSDRFSAERTGGSVSTLTIQRTQQEDSAVYLCASSSRGRRNEQFFGPGTRLTVL.

The V gene is TRBV19, the J gene TRBJ2-2, with D hard to call. Trimming pared 3 bases from V and 0 bases from J, leaving 14 bases between. Germline CDR1 reads LNHDA; CDR2 reads SQIVND (reference sequence). The CDR3 covers 17 residues. The CDR3 coding sequence is TGTGCCAGTAGTATCCGCCTCTCAGGCTCGAACACCGGGGAGCTGTTTTTT. The encoded protein is CASSIRLSGSNTGELFF. The entire variable domain, with the rest obtained from reference TRBV19 and TRBJ2-2, is as follows: DGGITQSPKYLFRKEGQNVTLSCEQNLNHDAMYWYRQDPGQGLRLIYYSQIVNDFQKGDIAEGYSVSREKKESFPLTVTSAQKNPTAFYLCASSIRLSGSNTGELFFGEGSRLTVL.

About this clone: The sample holds other DNA sequences that translate to the same CDR3. This chain uses TRBV9 with TRBJ2-3; D might be TRBD2 (5 bases). There are 12 residues in the CDR3. Germline values: CDR1 SGDLS, CDR2 YYNGEE. V gave up 3 bases and J gave up 3 bases, with 5 bases separating them. The CDR3 nucleotides are TGTGCCAGCAGCGCGGGGACAGATACGCAGTATTTT. Translating it yields CASSAGTDTQYF.

J is TRBJ2-1 and V is TRBV5-1; 9 bases agree with TRBD1. Germline V CDR1 and CDR2: SGHRS, YFSETQ. V trimming: 4 bases; J trimming: 6 bases; junction bases outside the gene matches: 8. This CDR3 comprises 15 residues. CDR3 coding DNA: TGCGCCAGCAGCCGGGGGACAGGGAGTGGCAATGAGCAGTTCTTC. It yields the protein CASSRGTGSGNEQFF.

The rearrangement joins TRBV5-4 to TRBJ2-1; maybe TRBD1 (6 bases). CDR1 SGHNT and CDR2 YYREEE come from the germline V gene (reference sequence). V dropped 3 bases and J dropped 0 bases, with 13 bases sitting between them. CDR3 length: 16 residues. The CDR3 protein is CASSSGTPSSYNEQFF. CDR3 in DNA: TGTGCCAGCAGCTCTGGGACACCTAGCTCCTACAATGAGCAGTTCTTC.

The chain has TRBV5-1 and TRBJ2-7, with D perhaps TRBD1 (5 bases). V was pared by 1 base and J by 3 bases, with 8 bases between. Germline assignment: CDR1 SGHRS and CDR2 YFSETQ. The CDR3 length is 13 residues. The CDR3 DNA reads as TGCGCCAGCAGCTTGTTTGACAGCTACGAGCAGTACTTC. It yields the protein CASSLFDSYEQYF. Full variable domain (outside the CDR3, taken from reference TRBV5-1 and TRBJ2-7): KAGVTQTPRYLIKTRGQQVTLSCSPISGHRSVSWYQQTPGQGLQFLFEYFSETQRNKGNFPGRFSGRQFSNSRSEMNVSTLELGDSALYLCASSLFDSYEQYFGPGTRLTVT.

The chain recombines TRBV6-5 with TRBJ1-5, with 8 nucleotides matching TRBD1. Germline V lookup: CDR1 MNHEY, CDR2 SVGAGI. With 6 bases clipped from V and 7 bases from J, the junction kept 8 bases outside the gene matches. The CDR3 loop spans 14 amino acids. CDR3: CASSIGQGGQPQHF. The CDR3, as DNA: TGTGCCAGCAGCATAGGACAGGGAGGCCAGCCCCAGCATTTT.

This chain links TRBV18 with TRBJ2-5; no firm D call. This CDR3 is 15 amino acids long. V dropped 4 bases and J dropped 1 base, with 13 bases sitting between them. Per germline, CDR1 KGHSH and CDR2 LQKENI. DNA of the CDR3: TGTGCCAGCTCACTCGCGAGAGGTCCCCAAGAGACCCAGTACTTC. It translates to CASSLARGPQETQYF.

V and J are TRBV19 and TRBJ1-5; no reliable D call. Germline CDR1 is LNHDA and CDR2 is SQIVND (reference sequence). Trimming took off 1 base at V and 0 bases at J, with 7 bases between the two ends. The CDR3 is made up of 15 amino acids. The CDR3 bases are TGTGCCAGTAGTATAGCGGGATATAGCAATCAGCCCCAGCATTTT. Amino acid sequence: CASSIAGYSNQPQHF.

CDR3 protein: CASSLFGGPYNEQFF. In nucleotides, the CDR3 is TGTGCCAGCAGCTTGTTCGGCGGGCCCTACAATGAGCAGTTCTTC. The chain has TRBV7-2 and TRBJ2-1; D is possibly TRBD2 (5 bases). Germline loops: CDR1 SGHTA, CDR2 FQGNSA. The CDR3 runs to 15 residues. With 3 bases removed from V and 2 bases from J, the gap between germline ends came to 11 bases.

The chain is built from TRBV27 and TRBJ1-6; 9 nucleotides agree with TRBD1. With 8 bases clipped from V and 8 bases from J, the junction kept 4 bases outside the gene matches. This CDR3 contains 13 residues. CDR1 MNHEY and CDR2 SMNVEV come from the germline V gene (reference sequence). The CDR3 coding sequence is TGTGCCAGCGGACAGGGGACGTATTCACCCCTCCACTTT. Protein sequence: CASGQGTYSPLHF.

V gene TRBV5-1 combines with J gene TRBJ2-6, with D perhaps matching TRBD1 (7 bases). Trimming shortened V by 4 bases and J by 0 bases, and 14 bases separated the two germline ends. Looked up from germline, CDR1 is SGHRS and CDR2 is YFSETQ. This CDR3 spans 17 amino acids. The CDR3 sequence: CASSGGTDFSGANVLTF. CDR3 bases: TGCGCCAGCAGCGGCGGGACAGACTTCTCTGGGGCCAACGTCCTGACTTTC. Using reference TRBV5-1 and TRBJ2-6 for the parts outside the CDR3, the full variable domain is KAGVTQTPRYLIKTRGQQVTLSCSPISGHRSVSWYQQTPGQGLQFLFEYFSETQRNKGNFPGRFSGRQFSNSRSEMNVSTLELGDSALYLCASSGGTDFSGANVLTFGAGSRLTVL.

This clone was counted once. The chain combines TRBV5-1 with TRBJ1-2; tentatively, D is TRBD1 (5 bases). Looked up from germline, CDR1 is SGHRS and CDR2 is YFSETQ. V was pared by 0 bases and J by 4 bases, with 16 bases between. This CDR3 is built from 16 residues. CDR3 coding DNA: TGCGCCAGCAGCTTGGCCGGAGACAGTGAGTTCTATGGCTACACCTTC. Translated, it gives CASSLAGDSEFYGYTF.

This chain joins TRBV6-6 and TRBJ1-1, with D possibly being TRBD1 (5 bases). The CDR3 runs 13 residues. Germline V lookup: CDR1 MNHNY, CDR2 SVGAGI (reference sequence). V lost 8 bases to trimming and J lost 3 bases, with 13 bases between them. This chain's CDR3 is CASGASRDTEAFF. CDR3 DNA: TGTGCCAGCGGGGCATCTAGGGACACTGAAGCTTTCTTT.

Here the CDR3 reads CASSQASSGTDTQYF. The CDR3, as DNA: TGTGCCAGCAGCCAAGCTTCCTCGGGCACAGATACGCAGTATTTT. The chain carries TRBV3-1 (or the pseudogene TRBV3-2) and TRBJ2-3; D remains ambiguous. The CDR3 extends over 15 amino acids. Trimming cost V 1 base and J 1 base, with 9 bases left between them. Germline V gene data show CDR1 as LGHDT and CDR2 as YNNKEL (reference sequence).

V usage is TRBV18 and J usage is TRBJ2-7; TRBD1 matches at 10 bases. J lost 7 bases, V lost 2 bases, and 8 bases had no gene match. The CDR3 contains 15 residues. The germline V gene has CDR1 KGHSH and CDR2 LQKENI. The CDR3 DNA is TGTGCCAGCTCACCAGACAGGACAGGGGGAAGGGAGCAGTACTTC. Its translation: CASSPDRTGGREQYF. Full variable domain (remainder filled in from reference TRBV18 and TRBJ2-7): NAGVMQNPRHLVRRRGQEARLRCSPMKGHSHVYWYRQLPEEGLKFMVYLQKENIIDESGMPKERFSAEFPKEGPSILRIQQVVRGDSAAYFCASSPDRTGGREQYFGPGTRLTVT.

The rearrangement links TRBV20-1 to TRBJ2-7; 7 nucleotides line up with TRBD1. Germline assignment: CDR1 DFQATT and CDR2 SNEGSKA (reference sequence). There are 16 residues in the CDR3. The V segment lost 3 bases and the J segment 1 base; nucleotides outside the gene matches: 12. As DNA, the CDR3 is TGCAGTGCTAGTTCTTTTGGGGGACAGCGGTCCTACGAGCAGTACTTC. It specifies CSASSFGGQRSYEQYF.

The table lists this clone with a count of one. V gene TRBV7-2 combines with J gene TRBJ1-1; D is undetermined. The CDR3 is 13 residues long. CDR1 and CDR2 from the germline V gene are SGHTA and FQGNSA. V was clipped by 2 bases and J by 10 bases, with 14 bases between them. The chain's CDR3 is CASSLLMESRAFF. In DNA form, the CDR3 reads TGTGCCAGCAGCTTATTAATGGAGTCCCGAGCTTTCTTT.

The chain carries TRBV7-2 and TRBJ2-1; 10 bases are shared with TRBD2. Trimming took 3 bases from V and 5 from J; bases not matched to a gene: 7. This CDR3 is 16 amino acids long. CDR1 is SGHTA and CDR2 is FQGNSA in the germline V gene. The CDR3 reads CASSFRAGGLNNEQFF. CDR3 DNA: TGTGCCAGCAGCTTTCGAGCGGGAGGGTTAAACAATGAGCAGTTCTTC.

V and J are TRBV3-1 (or the pseudogene TRBV3-2) and TRBJ1-1; the D is unclear. This CDR3 region has 15 residues. V was shortened by 1 base and J by 2 bases, with 11 bases between the two germline ends. The germline CDR1 and CDR2 sequences are LGHDT and YNNKEL (reference sequence). The CDR3 reads CASSQGGKLNTEAFF. In nucleotides, the CDR3 is TGTGCCAGCAGCCAAGGCGGCAAACTTAACACTGAAGCTTTCTTT.

The rearrangement uses TRBV6-1 and TRBJ2-1, with 7 bases lining up with TRBD1. The CDR3 has 15 residues. Trimming took 3 bases from V and 2 from J; bases not matched to a gene: 4. Per the germline V gene, CDR1 is MNHNS and CDR2 is SASEGT. DNA of the CDR3: TGTGCCAGCAGTGATGACAGGGATACCTACAATGAGCAGTTCTTC. The encoded protein is CASSDDRDTYNEQFF.

A remark on this clone: Other DNA sequences from this sample encode an identical CDR3 as well. The CDR3 here is CASSQDSSGNTIYF. The CDR3 DNA is TGTGCCAGCAGCCAAGACAGCTCTGGAAACACCATATATTTT. V usage is TRBV3-1 (or the pseudogene TRBV3-2) and J usage is TRBJ1-3; D is undetermined. Trimming removed 0 bases from V and 0 bases from J, with 3 bases in between. The CDR3 consists of 14 residues. CDR1 and CDR2 (germline): LGHDT, YNNKEL (reference sequence).

The chain couples TRBV5-5 to TRBJ1-1; D uncertain. From germline, CDR1 is SGHKS and CDR2 YYEKEE (reference sequence). The CDR3 length is 13 residues. Trimming removed 3 bases from V and 0 bases from J, with 6 bases in between. CDR3 bases: TGTGCCAGCAGCTCCAGTGTGAACACTGAAGCTTTCTTT. The encoded protein is CASSSSVNTEAFF.